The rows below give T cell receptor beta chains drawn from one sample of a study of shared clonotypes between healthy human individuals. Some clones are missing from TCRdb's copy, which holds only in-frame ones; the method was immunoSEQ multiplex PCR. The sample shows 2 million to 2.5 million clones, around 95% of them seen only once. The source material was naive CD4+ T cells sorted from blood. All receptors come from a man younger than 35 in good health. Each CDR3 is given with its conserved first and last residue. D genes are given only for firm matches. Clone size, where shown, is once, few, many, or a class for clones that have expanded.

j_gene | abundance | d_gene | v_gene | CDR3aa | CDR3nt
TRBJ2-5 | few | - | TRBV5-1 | CASSSWGEVQETQYF | TGCGCCAGCAGCTCCTGGGGGGAGGTCCAAGAGACCCAGTACTTC
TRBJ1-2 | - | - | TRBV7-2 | CASSLAQGIDYGYTF | TGTGCCAGCAGCTTAGCGCAGGGGATCGACTATGGCTACACCTTC
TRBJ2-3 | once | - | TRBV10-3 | CAISVQGTDTQYF | TGTGCCATCAGTGTTCAGGGAACAGATACGCAGTATTTT
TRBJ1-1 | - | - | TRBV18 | CASSPFNTEAFF | TGTGCCAGCTCACCATTTAACACTGAAGCTTTCTTT
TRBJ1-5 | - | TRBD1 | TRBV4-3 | CASSPDQTGMRQPQHF | TGCGCCAGCAGCCCCGATCAGACAGGGATGCGGCAGCCCCAGCATTTT
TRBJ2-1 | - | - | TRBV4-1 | CASSQDMVYTDEQFF | TGCGCCAGCAGCCAAGATATGGTCTATACGGATGAGCAGTTCTTC
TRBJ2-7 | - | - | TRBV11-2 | CASSLTDGGHYEQYF | TGTGCCAGCAGCCTAACGGACGGGGGACACTACGAGCAGTACTTC
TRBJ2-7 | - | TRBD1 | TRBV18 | CASSLLFEGAREQYF | TGTGCCAGCTCACTACTCTTCGAGGGGGCGCGGGAGCAGTACTTC
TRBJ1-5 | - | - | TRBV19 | CASTIRGLGQPQHF | TGTGCCAGTACCATCAGGGGTTTGGGTCAGCCCCAGCATTTT
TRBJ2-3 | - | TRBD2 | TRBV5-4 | CASSYGLAFTDTQYF | TGTGCCAGCAGCTACGGACTAGCGTTCACAGATACGCAGTATTTT
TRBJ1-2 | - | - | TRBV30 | CAWSVNLLYGYTF | TGTGCCTGGAGTGTAAATCTTCTCTATGGCTACACCTTC
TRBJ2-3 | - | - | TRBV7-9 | CASSFTFADTQYF | TGTGCCAGCAGCTTCACTTTCGCAGATACGCAGTATTTT